These 18 T cell receptor beta chains originate from one sample sequenced in a study of CD8 T cells in Susac syndrome. RNA amounts of about 0.5 to 1 ug underwent reverse transcription with random hexamers. In TCRdb, the immunoSEQ multiplex PCR reads were re-called with MiXCR into one record per CDR3 protein. The profile covers just over 150,000 distinct CDR3 sequences, with about 95% appearing a single time and 0.15% taken by the ten largest. The sample taken for sequencing was CD8+ T cells from PBMCs. These receptors were taken from a human donor with multiple sclerosis.

This clonotype has only one observation. The chain is built from TRBV27 and TRBJ2-3, with no clear D. Trimming removed 7 bases from V and 3 bases from J, with 11 bases in between. CDR3 length: 13 amino acids. Germline V gives CDR1 MNHEY, CDR2 SMNVEV (reference sequence). CDR3 DNA: TGTGCCAGCATAGAATGGGGAACAGATACGCAGTATTTT. It yields the protein CASIEWGTDTQYF.

V gene TRBV19 combines with J gene TRBJ1-6; 7 nucleotides align to TRBD1. This CDR3 spans 13 amino acids. V lost 7 bases to trimming and J lost 10 bases; unmatched junction nucleotides: 7. Germline V gene sequence: CDR1 LNHDA, CDR2 SQIVND (reference sequence). The CDR3 here is CASKTGVGSPLHF. The CDR3 bases are TGTGCCAGTAAAACAGGGGTAGGATCACCCCTCCACTTT.

This clonotype was seen just once. CDR3 protein: CASSVGLAGTYTDTQYF. The CDR3 DNA reads as TGCGCCAGCAGCGTGGGACTAGCGGGGACCTACACAGATACGCAGTATTTT. This chain connects TRBV5-1 to TRBJ2-3; 13 bases map to TRBD2. Unmatched junction bases numbered 7, after V lost 4 bases and J lost 2 bases. The CDR3 is made up of 17 amino acids. Germline V gene lookup returns CDR1 SGHRS and CDR2 YFSETQ.

The V call is TRBV29-1, the J call TRBJ1-1; 7 bases are shared with TRBD1. This CDR3 contains 14 residues. The germline gives CDR1 SQVTM, CDR2 ANQGSEA. The trim removed 3 bases at V and 4 bases at J, leaving 8 bases unmatched. The CDR3 region is CSVEETGILTEAFF. The CDR3 DNA is TGCAGCGTTGAGGAGACAGGGATTCTCACTGAAGCTTTCTTT.

The gene calls are TRBV19 and TRBJ1-1; D unresolved. Trimming took 3 bases from V and 2 from J, leaving 7 bases between them. From germline, CDR1 is LNHDA and CDR2 SQIVND (reference sequence). The CDR3 is 13 residues long. The CDR3 spells CASSIAANTEAFF. The CDR3 bases are TGTGCCAGTAGTATTGCGGCAAACACTGAAGCTTTCTTT. The whole variable domain, filled in from reference TRBV19 and TRBJ1-1, reads DGGITQSPKYLFRKEGQNVTLSCEQNLNHDAMYWYRQDPGQGLRLIYYSQIVNDFQKGDIAEGYSVSREKKESFPLTVTSAQKNPTAFYLCASSIAANTEAFFGQGTRLTVV.

V gene TRBV9 combines with J gene TRBJ2-3; maybe TRBD1 (5 bases). Germline lookup yields CDR1 SGDLS and CDR2 YYNGEE. This CDR3 is 14 amino acids long. Deletions cut 6 bases from V and 4 bases from J, with 15 bases between. The CDR3 DNA sequence: TGTGCCAGCAACCCTTGGGGCGTCGCAGATACGCAGTATTTT. The encoded protein is CASNPWGVADTQYF.

The chain employs TRBV6-5 and TRBJ2-1, with D perhaps matching TRBD2 (7 bases). With 8 bases removed from V and 9 bases from J, the gap between germline ends came to 11 bases. The germline V gene encodes CDR1 MNHEY and CDR2 SVGAGI. The CDR3 has 11 residues. The CDR3 loop reads CASWGGGEQFF. In DNA, the CDR3 is TGTGCCAGCTGGGGGGGCGGTGAGCAGTTCTTC.

The genes are TRBV12-3 or TRBV12-4 and TRBJ1-1, with D unclear. This CDR3 comprises 13 residues. V lost 5 bases to trimming and J lost 0 bases, with 7 bases between them. This CDR3 reads CASSPWLNTEAFF. In nucleotides, the CDR3 is TGTGCCAGCAGTCCTTGGCTGAACACTGAAGCTTTCTTT.

The rearrangement joins TRBV29-1 to TRBJ1-1; D unclear. Germline V gene lookup returns CDR1 SQVTM and CDR2 ANQGSEA. The CDR3 loop spans 15 amino acids. V was shortened by 7 bases and J by 0 bases, with 18 bases between the two germline ends. The CDR3 here is CSGSGSYPMNTEAFF. CDR3 DNA: TGCAGCGGAAGCGGTAGCTACCCCATGAACACTGAAGCTTTCTTT.

V gene TRBV30 combines with J gene TRBJ2-3; maybe TRBD1 (7 bases). The CDR3 has 14 amino acids. The V gene's germline CDR1 is GTSNPN and CDR2 SVGIG (reference sequence). With 1 base removed from V and 9 bases from J, the gap between germline ends came to 17 bases. CDR3 residues: CAWSDPQGGFTQYF. In nucleotides, the CDR3 is TGTGCCTGGAGTGATCCCCAGGGGGGCTTCACGCAGTATTTT.

This chain joins TRBV20-1 and TRBJ1-1, with D uncertain. The CDR3 is 17 residues long. V was trimmed by 0 bases and J by 0 bases, leaving 17 bases between them. Germline CDR1 reads DFQATT; CDR2 reads SNEGSKA (reference sequence). The CDR3 region has the DNA TGCAGTGCTAGAGAAGCTATACAGAGGTCAATGAACACTGAAGCTTTCTTT. It translates to CSAREAIQRSMNTEAFF.

The V call is TRBV14, the J call TRBJ1-2, with unresolved D. This CDR3 contains 13 residues. V was cut by 3 bases and J by 3 bases, with 8 bases left in between. Germline CDR1 is SGHDN and CDR2 is FVKESK. The chain's CDR3 is CASSHRGDYGYTF. The CDR3 coding sequence is TGTGCCAGCAGCCATCGTGGAGACTATGGCTACACCTTC. Supplemented by reference TRBV14 and TRBJ1-2, the full variable domain reads EAGVTQFPSHSVIEKGQTVTLRCDPISGHDNLYWYRRVMGKEIKFLLHFVKESKQDESGMPNNRFLAERTGGTYSTLKVQPAELEDSGVYFCASSHRGDYGYTFGSGTRLTVV.

The V call is TRBV2, the J call TRBJ2-2, with 10 bases identical to TRBD2. CDR3 length equals 15 residues. The ends lost 6 bases at V and 4 bases at J; junction bases unmatched: 5. Germline V gene sequence: CDR1 SNHLY, CDR2 FYNNEI. CDR3 coding DNA: TGTGCCAGCAGGAGCGGGGGGGCGCTCACCGGGGAGCTGTTTTTT. Its protein is CASRSGGALTGELFF.

V and J are TRBV7-8 and TRBJ2-7; 9 nucleotides agree with TRBD1. CDR3 length equals 17 residues. Germline assignment: CDR1 SGHVS and CDR2 FQNEAQ. J was trimmed by 1 base and V by 4 bases; bases with no gene match: 11. The CDR3 here is CASSSPSGTGQSYEQYF. CDR3 DNA: TGTGCCAGCAGCTCCCCTTCCGGGACAGGGCAGTCCTACGAGCAGTACTTC.

J is TRBJ2-7 and V is TRBV20-1; TRBD2 matches 10 bases. This CDR3 comprises 15 residues. The J segment lost 9 bases and the V segment lost 0 bases, leaving 11 bases of the junction unmatched. CDR1 is DFQATT and CDR2 is SNEGSKA in the germline V gene (reference sequence). CDR3 in amino acids: CSARESERGGQGQYF. The DNA for the CDR3 is TGCAGTGCTAGAGAGTCAGAGCGGGGGGGCCAGGGGCAGTACTTC.

V gene TRBV14 combines with J gene TRBJ2-7; a weak D match, TRBD2 (5 bases). The V end lost 1 base, the J end lost 7 bases, and 11 bases lay between the germline ends. The CDR3 consists of 13 residues. In germline, CDR1 is SGHDN, CDR2 FVKESK. CDR3 amino acids: CASSQVTRGEQYV. CDR3 bases: TGTGCCAGCAGCCAAGTAACCCGCGGGGAGCAGTACGTC.

The chain links TRBV7-6 to TRBJ2-7; D remains unclear. V shed 0 bases and J shed 2 bases, with 11 bases lying between them. CDR1 SGHVS and CDR2 FNYEAQ come from the germline V gene. The CDR3 contains 15 residues. CDR3 DNA: TGTGCCAGCAGCTTAGCCAGCACCCCGGCCTACGAGCAGTACGTC. This translates into CASSLASTPAYEQYV.

The rearrangement joins TRBV5-6 to TRBJ2-1; 7 nucleotides align to TRBD1. Germline CDR1 SGHDT, CDR2 YYEEEE. The J segment lost 3 bases and the V segment lost 4 bases, leaving 7 bases of the junction unmatched. The CDR3 is made up of 15 amino acids. CDR3 loop: CASSGGQLLYNEQFF. DNA for the CDR3: TGTGCCAGCAGCGGGGGACAGCTACTCTACAATGAGCAGTTCTTC. The variable domain in full, with the rest retrieved from reference TRBV5-6 and TRBJ2-1, is DAGVTQSPTHLIKTRGQQVTLRCSPKSGHDTVSWYQQALGQGPQFIFQYYEEEERQRGNFPDRFSGHQFPNYSSELNVNALLLGDSALYLCASSGGQLLYNEQFFGPGTRLTVL.